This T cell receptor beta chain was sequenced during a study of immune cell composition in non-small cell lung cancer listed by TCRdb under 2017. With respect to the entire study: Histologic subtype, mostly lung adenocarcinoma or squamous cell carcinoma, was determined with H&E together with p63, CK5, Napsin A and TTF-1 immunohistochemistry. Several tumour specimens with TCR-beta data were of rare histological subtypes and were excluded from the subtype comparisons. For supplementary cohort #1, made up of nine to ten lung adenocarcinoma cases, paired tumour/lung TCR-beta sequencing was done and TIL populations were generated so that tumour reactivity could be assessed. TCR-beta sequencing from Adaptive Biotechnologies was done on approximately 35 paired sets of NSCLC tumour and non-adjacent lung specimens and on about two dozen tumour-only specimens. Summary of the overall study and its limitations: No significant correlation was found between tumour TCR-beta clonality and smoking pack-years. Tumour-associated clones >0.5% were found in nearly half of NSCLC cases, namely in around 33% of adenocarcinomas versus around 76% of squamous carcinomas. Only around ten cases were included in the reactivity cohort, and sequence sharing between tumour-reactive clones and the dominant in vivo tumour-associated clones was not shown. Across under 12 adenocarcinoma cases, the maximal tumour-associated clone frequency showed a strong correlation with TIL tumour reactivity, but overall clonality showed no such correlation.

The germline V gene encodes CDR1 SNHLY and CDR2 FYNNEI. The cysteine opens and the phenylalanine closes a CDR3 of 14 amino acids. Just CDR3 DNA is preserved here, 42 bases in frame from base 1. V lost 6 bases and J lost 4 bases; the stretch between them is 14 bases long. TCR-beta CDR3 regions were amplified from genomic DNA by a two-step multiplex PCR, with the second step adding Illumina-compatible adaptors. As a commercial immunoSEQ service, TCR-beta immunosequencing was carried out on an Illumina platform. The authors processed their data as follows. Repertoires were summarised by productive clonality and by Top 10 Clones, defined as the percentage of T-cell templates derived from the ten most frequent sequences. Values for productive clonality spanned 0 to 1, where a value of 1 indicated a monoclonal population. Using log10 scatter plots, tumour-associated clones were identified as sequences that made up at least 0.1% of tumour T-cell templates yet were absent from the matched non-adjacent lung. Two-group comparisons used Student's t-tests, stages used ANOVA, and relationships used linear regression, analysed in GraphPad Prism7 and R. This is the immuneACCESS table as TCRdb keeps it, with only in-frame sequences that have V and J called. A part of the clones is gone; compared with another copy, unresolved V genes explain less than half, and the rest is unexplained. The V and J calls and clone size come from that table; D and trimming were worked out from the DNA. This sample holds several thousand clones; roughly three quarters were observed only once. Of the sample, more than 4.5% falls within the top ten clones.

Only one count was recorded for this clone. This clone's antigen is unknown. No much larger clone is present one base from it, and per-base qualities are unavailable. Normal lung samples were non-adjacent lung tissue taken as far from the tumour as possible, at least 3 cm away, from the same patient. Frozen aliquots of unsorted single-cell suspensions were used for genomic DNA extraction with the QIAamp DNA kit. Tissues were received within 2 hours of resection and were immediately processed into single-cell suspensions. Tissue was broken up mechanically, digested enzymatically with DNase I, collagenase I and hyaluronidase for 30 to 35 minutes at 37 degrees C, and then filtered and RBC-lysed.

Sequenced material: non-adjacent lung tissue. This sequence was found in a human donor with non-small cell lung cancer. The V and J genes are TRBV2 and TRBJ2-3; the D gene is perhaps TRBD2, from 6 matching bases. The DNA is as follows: TGTGCCAGCAGCCCCGCGACTAGTTCAGATACGCAGTATTTT. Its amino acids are CASSPATSSDTQYF.